This passage covers 2 T cell receptor beta chains from one sample sequenced in a study of CD8+CD57+ T cells in acquired aplastic anemia. Profiling of TCR beta VDJ combinations and CDR3 sequences used genomic DNA as template. TCRdb fed the reads into MiXCR, producing one record per CDR3 protein. The sample has about 81,000 distinct CDR3 sequences, approximately 46% seen once; the top ten hold over 50%. The sample comprised sorted CD4+, CD8+, or CD8+CD57+ T cells (not recorded which) from PBMCs. These receptors were collected from a human donor in good health, serving as a control.

The chain links TRBV29-1 to TRBJ2-1, with 13 bases identical to TRBD2. With 8 bases clipped from V and 8 bases from J, the junction kept 21 bases outside the gene matches. Germline loops: CDR1 SQVTM, CDR2 ANQGSEA. This CDR3 is 18 amino acids long. CDR3 nucleotides: TGCAGCAGTGAAGGACTAGCGGGAGTGTGGGGGGTTAGGCATGAGCAGTTCTTC. Amino acid sequence: CSSEGLAGVWGVRHEQFF.

Comments on this clonotype: Being one base from a much bigger clone, this may be a read error. The chain links TRBV5-1 to TRBJ2-2; D possibly corresponds to TRBD2 (6 bases). The germline V gene encodes CDR1 SGHRS and CDR2 YFSETQ. The CDR3 has 16 residues. CDR3 region: CAGSLEGGTNTGELFF. The CDR3 bases are TGCGCCGGCAGCTTGGAGGGCGGGACGAACACCGGGGAGCTGTTTTTT.